This TCR beta chain was found in a study of blood T cell repertoires in COVID-19. Study background: COVID-19 samples collected from the United States, Italy and Spain covered acute and convalescent phases. Nucleic acid was either cDNA or gDNA, and it came from T cells, B-cell-depleted T cells, or PBMCs.

In terms of age and location, participants ranged from about 18 to 100 years and lived in about two dozen US areas. Original processing methods: Quantification of nucleated cells was approximated via reference gene primer amplification. Produced via immunoSEQ multiplex PCR; TCRdb's table is partial and in-frame only. That table gives V, J and clone size, and the DNA gave D and trimming. The sample consists of 180,000 or so clones, more than 75% of them appearing once. The sequence was collected from a woman aged 25-40 years who had recovered from COVID-19. What was sequenced was PBMCs or T cells enriched from blood (not recorded which).

Written as DNA, the CDR3 is TGTGCCAGCAGCCAAATAGCGGGAGATATCTACGAGCAGTACTTC. Translating gives CASSQIAGDIYEQYF. The gene calls are TRBV11-2 and TRBJ2-7; 9 nucleotides align to TRBD2. The CDR3 consists of 15 residues. V gave up 5 bases and J gave up 3 bases; unmatched junction bases: 8. CDR1 and CDR2 (germline): SGHAT, FQNNGV.